This is a list of T cell receptor beta chains from one sample in a study of T cell responses to AZD1222 COVID-19 vaccine. The protocol was immunoSEQ multiplex PCR, while the TCRdb copy is restricted to in-frame clones and leaves out a portion. Of over 150,000 clones listed, 93% are singletons. The sequenced sample was peripheral blood, obtained 28 days after the second AZD1222 dose. Receptors were obtained from an adult who received the AZD1222 COVID-19 vaccine. Both conserved end residues are part of each CDR3. The order of the fields is J gene, clone size, D gene, V gene, CDR3 DNA, CDR3 protein. A D gene is named only where the DNA matches it firmly. Expanded clones get a size class; other rows say once, few or many, or leave the size out.

j_gene: TRBJ2-5
abundance: -
d_gene: -
v_gene: TRBV5-1
CDR3nt: TGCGCCAGCGGCCCTGAAGGGAATAGTGGGACCCAGTACTTC
CDR3aa: CASGPEGNSGTQYF

j_gene: TRBJ2-1
abundance: once
d_gene: -
v_gene: TRBV10-1
CDR3nt: TGCGCCAGCAGTGATAACAGGGCTAGCTTCAATGAGCAGTTCTTC
CDR3aa: CASSDNRASFNEQFF

j_gene: TRBJ1-1
abundance: -
d_gene: -
v_gene: TRBV7-2
CDR3nt: TGTGCCAGCAGCTTAGAAGGTCCGGCTATGAACACTGAAGCTTTCTTT
CDR3aa: CASSLEGPAMNTEAFF

j_gene: TRBJ1-4
abundance: few
d_gene: -
v_gene: TRBV4-1
CDR3nt: TGCGCCAGCAGCCAACATACTACCGGGACGGAAGGCCCCGGAGAAAAACTGTTTTTT
CDR3aa: CASSQHTTGTEGPGEKLFF

j_gene: TRBJ2-3
abundance: -
d_gene: -
v_gene: TRBV6-2/TRBV6-3
CDR3nt: TGTGCCAGCAGCCAAAACCTTGGGGTTGTGGATGGGCAGTATTTT
CDR3aa: CASSQNLGVVDGQYF

j_gene: TRBJ2-3
abundance: -
d_gene: TRBD1
v_gene: TRBV4-2
CDR3nt: TGTGCCAGCAGCCAAGGGACAGGGTCAGATACGCAGTATTTT
CDR3aa: CASSQGTGSDTQYF

j_gene: TRBJ1-2
abundance: -
d_gene: TRBD1
v_gene: TRBV4-1
CDR3nt: TGCGCCAGCAGCCAAGACAGGGGGGAAGGCTACACCTTC
CDR3aa: CASSQDRGEGYTF

j_gene: TRBJ2-3
abundance: -
d_gene: TRBD1
v_gene: TRBV14
CDR3nt: TGTGCCAGCAGCCTCGGGACAGTCGATACGCAGTATTTT
CDR3aa: CASSLGTVDTQYF

j_gene: TRBJ1-1
abundance: -
d_gene: TRBD1
v_gene: TRBV7-3
CDR3nt: TGTGCCAGCAGCTTACAGGGGGCGGGCACTGAAGCTTTCTTT
CDR3aa: CASSLQGAGTEAFF

j_gene: TRBJ1-2
abundance: -
d_gene: TRBD1
v_gene: TRBV6-5
CDR3nt: TGTGCCAGCAGACCCCAGGGGGGTTATGGCTACACCTTC
CDR3aa: CASRPQGGYGYTF

j_gene: TRBJ1-6
abundance: -
d_gene: -
v_gene: TRBV7-9
CDR3nt: TGTGCCAGCAGCTTAGTCAGGGAGGATTCACCCCTCCACTTT
CDR3aa: CASSLVREDSPLHF

j_gene: TRBJ2-7
abundance: -
d_gene: TRBD1
v_gene: TRBV5-4
CDR3nt: TGTGCCAGCAGCCAGGACAGGATCTACGAGCAGTACTTC
CDR3aa: CASSQDRIYEQYF

j_gene: TRBJ1-1
abundance: -
d_gene: -
v_gene: TRBV12-3/TRBV12-4
CDR3nt: TGTGCCAGCAGCCCTAACACTGAAGCTTTCTTT
CDR3aa: CASSPNTEAFF

j_gene: TRBJ1-1
abundance: -
d_gene: -
v_gene: TRBV5-6
CDR3nt: TGTGCCAGCTCCCGGGTGAACACTGAAGCTTTCTTT
CDR3aa: CASSRVNTEAFF

j_gene: TRBJ1-1
abundance: -
d_gene: TRBD1
v_gene: TRBV5-6
CDR3nt: TGTGCCAGCAGCTTGAACAGGGGGCGTGGGAACACTGAAGCTTTCTTT
CDR3aa: CASSLNRGRGNTEAFF

j_gene: TRBJ1-3
abundance: -
d_gene: -
v_gene: TRBV10-3
CDR3nt: TGTGCCATCAGTGAGGGAGTACAAATGGCCGGGAACACCATATATTTT
CDR3aa: CAISEGVQMAGNTIYF

j_gene: TRBJ1-5
abundance: -
d_gene: -
v_gene: TRBV7-9
CDR3nt: TGTGCCAGCAGTGCGACGGGGATCAATCAGCCCCAGCATTTT
CDR3aa: CASSATGINQPQHF

j_gene: TRBJ2-6
abundance: once
d_gene: -
v_gene: TRBV6-4
CDR3nt: TGTGCCAGCAGTGACGGCTCTGGCATCTCTGGGGCCAACGTCCTGACTTTC
CDR3aa: CASSDGSGISGANVLTF

j_gene: TRBJ2-7
abundance: -
d_gene: TRBD1
v_gene: TRBV18
CDR3nt: TGTGCCAGCTCGCGAGAAGGACAGGGATACGAGCAGTACTTC
CDR3aa: CASSREGQGYEQYF

j_gene: TRBJ1-5
abundance: once
d_gene: -
v_gene: TRBV7-2
CDR3nt: TGTGCCAGCAGCTTAGAAGCAGGGAGGGATCAGCCCCAGCATTTT
CDR3aa: CASSLEAGRDQPQHF

j_gene: TRBJ2-7
abundance: -
d_gene: -
v_gene: TRBV21-1
CDR3nt: TGTGCCAGCAGCAAAAGGGGATCCGGGCACCCGCAGGAAAACCACTACGAGCAGTACTTC
CDR3aa: CASSKRGSGHPQENHYEQYF

j_gene: TRBJ1-4
abundance: -
d_gene: TRBD1
v_gene: TRBV7-9
CDR3nt: TGTGCCAGCAGCTCCCGACAGGGGGGCTCCCCCGTTCATGAAAAACTGTTTTTT
CDR3aa: CASSSRQGGSPVHEKLFF

j_gene: TRBJ2-1
abundance: -
d_gene: -
v_gene: TRBV20-1
CDR3nt: TGCAGTGCTAGTGGAACCGGGAGCACCTACAATGAGCAGTTCTTC
CDR3aa: CSASGTGSTYNEQFF

j_gene: TRBJ1-5
abundance: -
d_gene: -
v_gene: TRBV10-1
CDR3nt: TGCGCCAGCAGGGGGATCCATGGGCCCCAGCATTTT
CDR3aa: CASRGIHGPQHF

j_gene: TRBJ2-2
abundance: -
d_gene: -
v_gene: TRBV3-1/TRBV3-2
CDR3nt: TGTGCCAGCAGCCAAGATCAGTGGGTTGGGACCGGGGAGCTGTTTTTT
CDR3aa: CASSQDQWVGTGELFF

j_gene: TRBJ1-2
abundance: -
d_gene: TRBD1
v_gene: TRBV7-9
CDR3nt: TGTGCCAGCAGCTTAGAGGACAGGGGGTTCTATGGCTACACCTTC
CDR3aa: CASSLEDRGFYGYTF

j_gene: TRBJ1-2
abundance: -
d_gene: -
v_gene: TRBV6-5
CDR3nt: TGTGCCAGCAGGCCGACAGGACGTGGCTACACCTTC
CDR3aa: CASRPTGRGYTF

j_gene: TRBJ2-3
abundance: once
d_gene: -
v_gene: TRBV5-1
CDR3nt: TGCGCCAGCAGCCCGGGCCAGGGAGGCACAGATACGCAGTATTTT
CDR3aa: CASSPGQGGTDTQYF

j_gene: TRBJ2-7
abundance: once
d_gene: -
v_gene: TRBV20-1
CDR3nt: TGCAGTGCTAGTAGTCCCCTAGCGACCTACGAGCAGTACTTC
CDR3aa: CSASSPLATYEQYF

j_gene: TRBJ2-5
abundance: -
d_gene: -
v_gene: TRBV9
CDR3nt: TGTGCCAGCAGCGTAGAACACGGGGTTCGTCAAGAGACCCAGTACTTC
CDR3aa: CASSVEHGVRQETQYF

j_gene: TRBJ1-1
abundance: -
d_gene: -
v_gene: TRBV7-9
CDR3nt: TGTGCCAGCAGCCGGGGGGATATGAACACTGAAGCTTTCTTT
CDR3aa: CASSRGDMNTEAFF

j_gene: TRBJ2-3
abundance: -
d_gene: TRBD2
v_gene: TRBV6-5
CDR3nt: TGTGCCAGCACCCCAGCGGGGGGGACCACAGATACGCAGTATTTT
CDR3aa: CASTPAGGTTDTQYF

j_gene: TRBJ1-2
abundance: -
d_gene: TRBD1
v_gene: TRBV7-9
CDR3nt: TGTGCCAGCAGCTTCGACAGGGACAGTGGCTACACCTTC
CDR3aa: CASSFDRDSGYTF

j_gene: TRBJ1-1
abundance: -
d_gene: -
v_gene: TRBV10-3
CDR3nt: TGTGCCAGTAGGGTGAACACTGAAGCTTTCTTT
CDR3aa: CASRVNTEAFF

j_gene: TRBJ1-4
abundance: -
d_gene: -
v_gene: TRBV19
CDR3nt: TGTGCCAGTAGTCCCCCCGGACGCGGTGAAAAACTGTTTTTT
CDR3aa: CASSPPGRGEKLFF

j_gene: TRBJ1-3
abundance: once
d_gene: -
v_gene: TRBV6-1
CDR3nt: TGTGCCAGCAGTGAAGAGGTCCAGGGAAATAAAGATTTT
CDR3aa: CASSEEVQGNKDF

j_gene: TRBJ2-7
abundance: -
d_gene: -
v_gene: TRBV18
CDR3nt: TGTGCCAGCTCTCCAGACAGGCCTAGCTCCTACGAGCAGTACTTC
CDR3aa: CASSPDRPSSYEQYF

j_gene: TRBJ1-1
abundance: -
d_gene: -
v_gene: TRBV7-8
CDR3nt: TGTGCCAGCAGCCGAGAGGCCCAGAACACTGAAGCTTTCTTT
CDR3aa: CASSREAQNTEAFF

j_gene: TRBJ1-2
abundance: -
d_gene: -
v_gene: TRBV6-5
CDR3nt: TGTGCCAGCAGAACCCCCGGGGGCTATGGCTACACCTTC
CDR3aa: CASRTPGGYGYTF

j_gene: TRBJ2-7
abundance: -
d_gene: -
v_gene: TRBV6-1
CDR3nt: TGTGCCAGCAGTGAAGCAGGGTTCGAGCAGTACTTC
CDR3aa: CASSEAGFEQYF

j_gene: TRBJ1-1
abundance: -
d_gene: -
v_gene: TRBV7-3
CDR3nt: TGTGCCAGCAGCTCAAACAGGGAGGCTGAAGCTTTCTTT
CDR3aa: CASSSNREAEAFF

j_gene: TRBJ1-4
abundance: -
d_gene: -
v_gene: TRBV2
CDR3nt: TGTGCCAGCAGGGAGGGGGGCTGGTCTAATGAAAAACTGTTTTTT
CDR3aa: CASREGGWSNEKLFF

j_gene: TRBJ1-1
abundance: few
d_gene: -
v_gene: TRBV3-1/TRBV3-2
CDR3nt: TGTGCCAGCAGCCAAGTAGGGAGTACTGAAGCTTTCTTT
CDR3aa: CASSQVGSTEAFF

j_gene: TRBJ1-6
abundance: once
d_gene: TRBD1
v_gene: TRBV30
CDR3nt: TGTGCCTGGAGTGTCTTCAGGGACAGGGTCACCTATAATTCACCCCTCCACTTT
CDR3aa: CAWSVFRDRVTYNSPLHF

j_gene: TRBJ1-1
abundance: -
d_gene: -
v_gene: TRBV30
CDR3nt: TGTGCCTGGGAGAACACTGAAGCTTTCTTT
CDR3aa: CAWENTEAFF

j_gene: TRBJ1-6
abundance: -
d_gene: -
v_gene: TRBV2
CDR3nt: TGTGCCAGCAGCCCCACGACAGGAGTGAATTCACCCCTCCACTTT
CDR3aa: CASSPTTGVNSPLHF

j_gene: TRBJ1-1
abundance: -
d_gene: TRBD1
v_gene: TRBV5-4
CDR3nt: TGTGCCAGCAACCAGGGACGACAGGGAAAAGGCACTGAAGCTTTCTTT
CDR3aa: CASNQGRQGKGTEAFF

j_gene: TRBJ1-2
abundance: -
d_gene: -
v_gene: TRBV3-1/TRBV3-2
CDR3nt: TGTGCCAGCAGTGAAGGACAGCTGTATGGCTACACCTTC
CDR3aa: CASSEGQLYGYTF

j_gene: TRBJ1-4
abundance: -
d_gene: TRBD1
v_gene: TRBV7-2
CDR3nt: TGTGCCAGCAGCATTTACAGGGGGGTTACTAATGAAAAACTGTTTTTT
CDR3aa: CASSIYRGVTNEKLFF

j_gene: TRBJ1-1
abundance: -
d_gene: TRBD1
v_gene: TRBV6-6
CDR3nt: TGTGCCAGCACTAGGGGACAGGGGACTGAAGCTTTCTTT
CDR3aa: CASTRGQGTEAFF

j_gene: TRBJ2-7
abundance: -
d_gene: -
v_gene: TRBV4-2
CDR3nt: TGTGCCAGCAGCCAAGAAGAGGAGGGATTCTACGAGCAGTACTTC
CDR3aa: CASSQEEEGFYEQYF

j_gene: TRBJ1-1
abundance: -
d_gene: -
v_gene: TRBV4-1
CDR3nt: TGCGCCAGCAGCCCCTCTGGGAGGACTGAAGCTTTCTTT
CDR3aa: CASSPSGRTEAFF

j_gene: TRBJ2-5
abundance: -
d_gene: TRBD2
v_gene: TRBV4-2
CDR3nt: TGTGCCACCCGGGGGAGGGGAGAGACCCAGTACTTC
CDR3aa: CATRGRGETQYF

j_gene: TRBJ1-1
abundance: -
d_gene: -
v_gene: TRBV5-1
CDR3nt: TGCGCCAGCGCTTTGGAATGGGGGGGTGAAGCTTTCTTT
CDR3aa: CASALEWGGEAFF

j_gene: TRBJ1-4
abundance: -
d_gene: -
v_gene: TRBV5-3
CDR3nt: TGTGCCAGAAGCTCGTTGGTGGGGGGTTATGAAAAACTGTTTTTT
CDR3aa: CARSSLVGGYEKLFF